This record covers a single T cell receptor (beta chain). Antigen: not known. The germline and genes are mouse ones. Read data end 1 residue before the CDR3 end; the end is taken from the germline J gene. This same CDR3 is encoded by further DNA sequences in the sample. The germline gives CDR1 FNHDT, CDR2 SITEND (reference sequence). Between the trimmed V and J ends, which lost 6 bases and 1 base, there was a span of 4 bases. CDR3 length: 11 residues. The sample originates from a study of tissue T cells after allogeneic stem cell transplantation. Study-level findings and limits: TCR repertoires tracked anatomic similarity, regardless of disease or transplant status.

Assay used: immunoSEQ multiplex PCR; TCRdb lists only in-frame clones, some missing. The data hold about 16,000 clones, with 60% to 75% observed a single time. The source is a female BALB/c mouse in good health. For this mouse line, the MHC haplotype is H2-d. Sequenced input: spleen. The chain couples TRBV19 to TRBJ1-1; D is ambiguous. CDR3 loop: CASKENTEVFF. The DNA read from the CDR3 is TGTGCCAGCAAGGAAAACACAGAAGTCTTC.